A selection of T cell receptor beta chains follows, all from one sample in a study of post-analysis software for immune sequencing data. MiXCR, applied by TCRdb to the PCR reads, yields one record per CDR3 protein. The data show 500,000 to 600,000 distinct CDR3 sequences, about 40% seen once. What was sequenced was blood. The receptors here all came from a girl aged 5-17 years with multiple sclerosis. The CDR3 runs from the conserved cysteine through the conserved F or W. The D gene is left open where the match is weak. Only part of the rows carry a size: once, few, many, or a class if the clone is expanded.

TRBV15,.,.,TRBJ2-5,CATSRDAGGETQYF,TGTGCCACCAGCAGAGATGCCGGGGGAGAGACCCAGTACTTC
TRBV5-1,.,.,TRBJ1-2,CASSLAGALANYGYTF,TGCGCCAGCAGCTTGGCTGGGGCCCTAGCTAACTATGGCTACACCTTC
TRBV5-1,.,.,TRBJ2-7,CASSLETSGGEQYF,TGCGCCAGCAGCCTGGAGACGAGTGGCGGCGAGCAGTACTTC
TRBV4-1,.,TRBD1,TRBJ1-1,CASSTRTGQVNTEAFF,TGCGCCAGCAGCACCCGTACGGGACAGGTAAACACTGAAGCTTTCTTT
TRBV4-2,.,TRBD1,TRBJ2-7,CASSPRDRGPHEQYF,TGTGCCAGCAGCCCCCGGGACAGGGGGCCCCACGAGCAGTACTTC
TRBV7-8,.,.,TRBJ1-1,CASSLIRVPLNTEAFF,TGTGCCAGCAGCTTAATCAGGGTACCTTTGAACACTGAAGCTTTCTTT
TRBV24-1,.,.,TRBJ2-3,CATSEEVIDTQYF,TGTGCCACCAGTGAGGAGGTTATTGATACGCAGTATTTT
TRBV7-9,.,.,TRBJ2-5,CASSLSPGAGEQYF,TGTGCCAGCAGCTTATCCCCAGGGGCAGGGGAGCAGTACTTC
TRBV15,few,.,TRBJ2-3,CATSRGPVFPTDTQYF,TGTGCCACCAGCAGAGGGCCAGTTTTCCCAACAGATACGCAGTATTTT
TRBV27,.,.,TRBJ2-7,CASSYYTGQNSEQYF,TGTGCCAGCAGCTACTATACAGGGCAAAATTCCGAGCAGTACTTC